The 20 T cell receptor beta chains below were found in one sample sequenced in a study of shared clonotypes between healthy human individuals. The repertoire was sequenced with immunoSEQ multiplex PCR; TCRdb's copy has only in-frame clones and lacks some. This table holds 1.5 million to 1.9 million clones, about 98% found once. Sequenced: naive CD4+ T cells sorted from blood. Sample subset: CD45RA+ positively selected. These TCRs come from a man between 25 and 39 years old in good health.

This clone was observed a single time. The chain couples TRBV5-1 to TRBJ2-2; 7 bases line up with TRBD1. V lost 2 bases, J lost 3 bases, and 4 bases stayed unmatched. The CDR3 loop spans 15 amino acids. Germline CDR1 and CDR2: SGHRS and YFSETQ. The chain's CDR3 is CASSLQGQYTGELFF. In nucleotides, the CDR3 is TGCGCCAGCAGCTTACAGGGGCAGTACACCGGGGAGCTGTTTTTT.

The chain combines TRBV6-1 with TRBJ2-1, with TRBD1 identical over 10 bases. Trimming took 11 bases from V and 4 from J; bases not matched to a gene: 11. CDR1 is MNHNS, CDR2 SASEGT, per germline. This CDR3 has 15 residues. CDR3 coding DNA: TGTGCCGAGGGGCCGGGACAGGGGACGTACAATGAGCAGTTCTTC. Translation gives CAEGPGQGTYNEQFF.

The chain has TRBV4-3 and TRBJ2-1, with D perhaps assigned TRBD1 or TRBD2 (6 bases each). Germline CDR1 is LGHNA and CDR2 is YSLEER. Between the trimmed V and J ends, which lost 1 base and 2 bases, there was a span of 12 bases. This CDR3 has 16 amino acids. CDR3 residues: CASSQVPRGAYNEQFF. For the CDR3, the DNA is TGCGCCAGCAGCCAAGTCCCAAGGGGGGCCTACAATGAGCAGTTCTTC.

The rearrangement joins TRBV10-1 to TRBJ2-5, with 7 bases lining up with TRBD2. This CDR3 spans 15 amino acids. CDR1 is WNHNN and CDR2 is SYGVQD in the germline V gene (reference sequence). V dropped 0 bases and J dropped 5; count of bases not matched to a gene: 6. In DNA form, the CDR3 reads TGCGCCAGCAGTGAGTCGGCGGGAGTGGCCGAGACCCAGTACTTC. Translation gives CASSESAGVAETQYF.

This rearrangement joins TRBV19 to TRBJ1-5; a possible D gene is TRBD1 (5 bases). Trimming cost V 5 bases and J 6 bases, with 11 bases left between them. The CDR3 sequence is 13 residues long. The germline V gene has CDR1 LNHDA and CDR2 SQIVND (reference sequence). In DNA, the CDR3 is TGTGCCAGTAGTTATCCAGGGCCTCAGCCCCAGCATTTT. Encoded protein: CASSYPGPQPQHF.

The chain combines TRBV7-8 with TRBJ2-7; TRBD2 matches at 10 bases. Germline assignment: CDR1 SGHVS and CDR2 FQNEAQ. CDR3 size: 16 residues. After removal of 0 bases from V and 2 bases from J, the junction contained 4 bases not matched to a gene. The CDR3 region is CASSLAQLAGTYEQYF. The CDR3 DNA reads TGTGCCAGCAGCTTAGCGCAACTAGCGGGGACCTACGAGCAGTACTTC.

The chain is built from TRBV20-1 and TRBJ2-7; no clear D gene. CDR3 length: 11 residues. V dropped 0 bases and J dropped 12 bases, with 12 bases sitting between them. Germline V gene data show CDR1 as DFQATT and CDR2 as SNEGSKA (reference sequence). This CDR3 reads CSARDQQRLYF. CDR3 nucleotides: TGCAGTGCTAGAGACCAACAACGACTGTACTTC.

This chain uses TRBV15 with TRBJ1-2; weak D call: TRBD1 (6 bases). There are 15 residues in the CDR3. V was clipped by 6 bases and J by 0 bases, with 14 bases between them. Germline V CDR1 and CDR2: LNHNV, YYDKDF (reference sequence). The chain's CDR3 is CATRARGGANYGYTF. DNA for the CDR3: TGTGCCACCAGGGCTAGGGGGGGAGCTAACTATGGCTACACCTTC.

This clone was seen a single time. The chain couples TRBV2 to TRBJ1-3; D uncertain. Germline loops: CDR1 SNHLY, CDR2 FYNNEI. The V gene lost 4 bases and the J gene lost 2 bases, with 6 bases spanning the gap. The CDR3 length is 13 residues. The CDR3 region is CASSASPGNTIYF. CDR3 nucleotides: TGTGCCAGCAGTGCCAGCCCTGGAAACACCATATATTTT.

The rearrangement uses TRBV2 and TRBJ1-1, with unresolved D. In germline, CDR1 is SNHLY, CDR2 FYNNEI. The V end was cut by 3 bases, the J end by 5 bases, with 10 bases between. The CDR3 contains 13 residues. CDR3 nucleotide sequence: TGTGCCAGCAGTGATAGTCGAAGGACTGAAGCTTTCTTT. Its translation: CASSDSRRTEAFF. The variable domain in full, completed from reference TRBV2 and TRBJ1-1, reads EPEVTQTPSHQVTQMGQEVILRCVPISNHLYFYWYRQILGQKVEFLVSFYNNEISEKSEIFDDQFSVERPDGSNFTLKIRSTKLEDSAMYFCASSDSRRTEAFFGQGTRLTVV.

The chain has TRBV6-5 and TRBJ2-3; D not certain. CDR1 MNHEY and CDR2 SVGAGI come from the germline V gene. The CDR3 is 14 amino acids. V was pared by 7 bases and J by 1 base, with 12 bases between. The CDR3 bases are TGTGCCAGCACTCTGGACGGAGGCACAGATACGCAGTATTTT. Protein product: CASTLDGGTDTQYF.

The V call is TRBV14, the J call TRBJ2-1; 8 nucleotides line up with TRBD2. J was trimmed by 3 bases and V by 1 base; bases with no gene match: 8. This CDR3 has 17 amino acids. Germline CDR1 reads SGHDN; CDR2 reads FVKESK. CDR3 sequence (DNA): TGTGCCAGCAGCCAAGTCGGCGGGAGGTTTTTCTACAATGAGCAGTTCTTC. Its protein product is CASSQVGGRFFYNEQFF. The full variable domain, completed using reference TRBV14 and TRBJ2-1, is EAGVTQFPSHSVIEKGQTVTLRCDPISGHDNLYWYRRVMGKEIKFLLHFVKESKQDESGMPNNRFLAERTGGTYSTLKVQPAELEDSGVYFCASSQVGGRFFYNEQFFGPGTRLTVL.

This chain uses TRBV2 with TRBJ2-7; the D gene could be TRBD1 or TRBD2 (6 bases each). The CDR3 is 12 residues long. With 11 bases removed from V and 9 bases from J, the gap between germline ends came to 20 bases. In germline, CDR1 is SNHLY, CDR2 FYNNEI. This CDR3 is CAGSRRGVVQYF. Here the CDR3 DNA reads TGTGCCGGTTCTCGGAGGGGGGTAGTGCAGTACTTC.

This clone was seen just once. The chain joins TRBV5-1 to TRBJ1-2, with D possibly being TRBD1 (5 bases). Germline V CDR1 and CDR2: SGHRS, YFSETQ. The CDR3 length is 15 residues. Trimming removed 0 bases from V and 4 bases from J, with 13 bases in between. The CDR3 loop is CASSLEPGRGYGYTF. The CDR3 nucleotides read TGCGCCAGCAGCTTGGAACCGGGGCGCGGCTATGGCTACACCTTC.

The chain uses TRBV7-2 and TRBJ2-7; 8 bases are shared with TRBD2. V shed 5 bases, J shed 3 bases, and the junction held 6 bases outside the gene matches. CDR3 size: 14 residues. Germline-derived CDR1 and CDR2 are SGHTA and FQGNSA. CDR3: CASSKRGGYYEQYF. DNA for the CDR3: TGTGCCAGCAGCAAGCGCGGGGGGTACTACGAGCAGTACTTC.

The rearrangement uses TRBV29-1 and TRBJ2-7, with a tentative D call TRBD1 (5 bases). Germline V lookup: CDR1 SQVTM, CDR2 ANQGSEA. The CDR3 consists of 12 residues. The V gene lost 4 bases and the J gene lost 4 bases, with 11 bases spanning the gap. CDR3 DNA: TGCAGCGTTGTGGGCTCAGGGTACGAGCAGTACTTC. Protein product: CSVVGSGYEQYF.

V is TRBV9 and J is TRBJ2-5; the match to TRBD2 covers 9 bases. From germline, CDR1 is SGDLS and CDR2 YYNGEE. The V and J ends lost 3 bases and 0 bases, in that order; junction bases with no gene match: 6. The CDR3 is made up of 16 amino acids. The CDR3: CASSAETSGYQETQYF. In DNA, the CDR3 is TGTGCCAGCAGCGCGGAAACTAGCGGGTACCAAGAGACCCAGTACTTC. Based on the CDR3 plus reference TRBV9 and TRBJ2-5, the full variable domain is DSGVTQTPKHLITATGQRVTLRCSPRSGDLSVYWYQQSLDQGLQFLIQYYNGEERAKGNILERFSAQQFPDLHSELNLSSLELGDSALYFCASSAETSGYQETQYFGPGTRLLVL.

The chain's CDR3 is CASTRLAGRNEQFF. DNA of the CDR3: TGTGCCAGCACCCGACTAGCGGGAAGAAATGAGCAGTTCTTC. The chain combines TRBV13 with TRBJ2-1; 11 bases are shared with TRBD2. After removal of 7 bases from V and 7 bases from J, the junction contained 6 bases not matched to a gene. This CDR3 region has 14 residues. Germline values: CDR1 PRHDT, CDR2 FYEKMQ (reference sequence).

V gene TRBV28 combines with J gene TRBJ2-7; D may match TRBD1 or TRBD2 (5 bases each). Per the germline V gene, CDR1 is MDHEN and CDR2 is SYDVKM. V dropped 8 bases and J dropped 1 base, with 15 bases sitting between them. The CDR3 length is 14 residues. This CDR3 is CASGGISFSYEQYF. DNA of the CDR3: TGTGCCAGCGGGGGTATTTCTTTTTCCTACGAGCAGTACTTC.

V and J are TRBV5-1 and TRBJ1-1, with D perhaps matching TRBD1 (5 bases). There are 13 residues in the CDR3. Germline CDR1 is SGHRS and CDR2 is YFSETQ. V lost 3 bases and J lost 8, with 14 bases in between. DNA for the CDR3: TGCGCCAGCAGCTGGGGGGTTGAGGCGGAAGCTTTCTTT. Its translation is CASSWGVEAEAFF. Looking up the rest from reference TRBV5-1 and TRBJ1-1 gives the full variable domain: KAGVTQTPRYLIKTRGQQVTLSCSPISGHRSVSWYQQTPGQGLQFLFEYFSETQRNKGNFPGRFSGRQFSNSRSEMNVSTLELGDSALYLCASSWGVEAEAFFGQGTRLTVV.